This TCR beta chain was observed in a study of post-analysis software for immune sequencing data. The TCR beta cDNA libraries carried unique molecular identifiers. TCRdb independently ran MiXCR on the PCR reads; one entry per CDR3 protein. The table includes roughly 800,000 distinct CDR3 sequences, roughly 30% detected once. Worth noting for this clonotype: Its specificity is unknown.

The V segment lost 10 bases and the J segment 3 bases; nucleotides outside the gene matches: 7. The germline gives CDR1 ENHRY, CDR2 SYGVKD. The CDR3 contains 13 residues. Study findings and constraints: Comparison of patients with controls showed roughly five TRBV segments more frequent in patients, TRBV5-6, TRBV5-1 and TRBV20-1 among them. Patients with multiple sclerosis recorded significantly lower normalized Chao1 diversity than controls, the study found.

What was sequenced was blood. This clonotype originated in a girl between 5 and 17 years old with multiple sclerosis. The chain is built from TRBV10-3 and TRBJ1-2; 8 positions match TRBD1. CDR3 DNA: TGTGCCACCGAGGGGACAGGCGACTATGGCTACACCTTC. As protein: CATEGTGDYGYTF.